This T cell receptor beta chain was documented in a study of T-cell memory formation after mild COVID-19. CDR1 is ENHRY, CDR2 SYGVKD, per germline. The CDR3 runs to 12 residues. Trimming removed 10 bases at V and 4 bases at J, with 14 bases between. TCRdb ran MiXCR on the 5' RACE reads and lists one entry per CDR3 protein. The sample lists around 60,000 distinct CDR3 sequences; approximately 9.5% were seen once. Sequencing was done on a sample of PBMCs or a T cell subset sorted from them (not recorded which). This TCR was recovered from a man aged 18 to 29 who had mild COVID-19 (a few samples of this study predate the infection). Cell type and time point are not known. This chain uses TRBV10-3 with TRBJ2-7; tentatively, D is TRBD1 or TRBD2 (7 bases each). The CDR3 bases are TGTGCCACCAGGGGGGGGTCTTACGAGCAGTACGTC. Translation: CATRGGSYEQYV.